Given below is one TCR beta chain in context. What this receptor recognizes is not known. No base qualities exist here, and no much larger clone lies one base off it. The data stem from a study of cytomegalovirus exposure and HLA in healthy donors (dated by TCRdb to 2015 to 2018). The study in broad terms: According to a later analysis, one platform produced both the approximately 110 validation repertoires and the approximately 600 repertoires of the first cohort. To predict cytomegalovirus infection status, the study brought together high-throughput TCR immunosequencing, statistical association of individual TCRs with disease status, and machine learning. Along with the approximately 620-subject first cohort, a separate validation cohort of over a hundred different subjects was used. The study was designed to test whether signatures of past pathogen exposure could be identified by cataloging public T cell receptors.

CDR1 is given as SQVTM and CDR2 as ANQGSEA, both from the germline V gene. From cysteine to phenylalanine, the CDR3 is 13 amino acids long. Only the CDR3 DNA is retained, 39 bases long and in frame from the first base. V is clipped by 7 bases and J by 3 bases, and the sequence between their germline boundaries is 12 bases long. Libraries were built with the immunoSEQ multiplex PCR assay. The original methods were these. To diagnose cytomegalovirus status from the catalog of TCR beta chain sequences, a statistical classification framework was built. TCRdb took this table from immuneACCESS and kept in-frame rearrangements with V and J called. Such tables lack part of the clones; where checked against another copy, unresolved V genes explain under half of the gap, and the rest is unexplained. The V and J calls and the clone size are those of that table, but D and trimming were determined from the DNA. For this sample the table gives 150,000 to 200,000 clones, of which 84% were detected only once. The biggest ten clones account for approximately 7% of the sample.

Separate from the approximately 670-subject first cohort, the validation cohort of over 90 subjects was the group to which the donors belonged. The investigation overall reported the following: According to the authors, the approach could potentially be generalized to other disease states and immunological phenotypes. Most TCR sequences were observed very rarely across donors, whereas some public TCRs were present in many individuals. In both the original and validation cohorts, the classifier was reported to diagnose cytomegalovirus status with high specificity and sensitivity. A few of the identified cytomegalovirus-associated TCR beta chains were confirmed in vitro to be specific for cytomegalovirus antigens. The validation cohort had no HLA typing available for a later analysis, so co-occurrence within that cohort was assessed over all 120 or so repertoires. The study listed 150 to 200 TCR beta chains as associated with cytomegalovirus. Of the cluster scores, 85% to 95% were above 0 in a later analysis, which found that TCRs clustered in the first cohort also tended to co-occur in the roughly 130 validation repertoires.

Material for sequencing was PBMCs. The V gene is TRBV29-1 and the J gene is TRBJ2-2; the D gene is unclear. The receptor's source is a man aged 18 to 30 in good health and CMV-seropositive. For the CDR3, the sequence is CSGSIADTGELFF. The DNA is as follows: TGCAGCGGCTCCATAGCCGACACCGGGGAGCTGTTTTTT.